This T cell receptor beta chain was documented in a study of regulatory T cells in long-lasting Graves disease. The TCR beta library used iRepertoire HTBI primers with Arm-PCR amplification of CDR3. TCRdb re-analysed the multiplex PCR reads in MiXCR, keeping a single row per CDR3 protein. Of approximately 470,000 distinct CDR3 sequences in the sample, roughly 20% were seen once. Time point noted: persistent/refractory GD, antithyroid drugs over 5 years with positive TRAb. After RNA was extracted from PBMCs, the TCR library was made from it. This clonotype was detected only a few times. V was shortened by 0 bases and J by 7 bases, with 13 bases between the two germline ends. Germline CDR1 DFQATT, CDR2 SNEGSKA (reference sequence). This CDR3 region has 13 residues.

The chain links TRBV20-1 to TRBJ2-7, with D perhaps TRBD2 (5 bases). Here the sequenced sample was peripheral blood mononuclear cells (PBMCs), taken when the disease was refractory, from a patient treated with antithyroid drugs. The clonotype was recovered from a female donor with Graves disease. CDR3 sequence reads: CSARDLVASEQYF. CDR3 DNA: TGCAGTGCTAGAGATTTAGTAGCGAGTGAGCAGTACTTC.